This entry features one T cell receptor (beta chain) sequence. The data derive from a study of blood T cell repertoires in COVID-19. Authors' data handling: Amplification of reference gene primers provided the estimated nucleated cell counts. Method: immunoSEQ multiplex PCR; TCRdb's copy keeps in-frame clones and lacks some. The V and J calls and clone size are taken from that table; D and trimming were inferred from the DNA. Among tens of thousands of clones listed, more than 65% were seen once. The TCR was taken from a man between 65 and 85 years old with COVID-19, enrolled during active disease. The material sequenced was peripheral blood.

The CDR3 DNA sequence: TGTGCCAGCAGTGCACTTGGACAGGGCGCTGGAAACACCATATATTTT. It encodes CASSALGQGAGNTIYF. The chain carries TRBV6-1 and TRBJ1-3; 8 bases fit TRBD1. Germline trimming cut 4 bases from V and 2 bases from J; bases unmatched to any gene: 7. The CDR3 runs to 16 residues. The germline V gene has CDR1 MNHNS and CDR2 SASEGT.